The 30 T cell receptor beta chains below all came from one sample that was sequenced in a study of T cell repertoires in cytomegalovirus infection. MiXCR, run by TCRdb on the reads, gives a single entry per CDR3 protein. The sample has roughly 250,000 distinct CDR3 sequences; 20% to 25% are singletons. Input material: CD8+ T cells from PBMCs. Source of these receptors: a human donor in good health (CMV status not recorded). Some clones in this sample may be carry-over from other donors' samples.

The J gene is TRBJ1-1, the V gene TRBV19, with 8 positions matching TRBD1. The CDR3 is 13 amino acids. The V segment lost 4 bases and the J segment 5 bases; nucleotides outside the gene matches: 3. Germline CDR1 LNHDA, CDR2 SQIVND (reference sequence). The DNA for the CDR3 is TGTGCCAGTAGTAGGGACAGGAGTACTGAAGCTTTCTTT. This gives the protein CASSRDRSTEAFF. Full variable domain (missing parts from reference TRBV19 and TRBJ1-1): DGGITQSPKYLFRKEGQNVTLSCEQNLNHDAMYWYRQDPGQGLRLIYYSQIVNDFQKGDIAEGYSVSREKKESFPLTVTSAQKNPTAFYLCASSRDRSTEAFFGQGTRLTVV.

The chain uses TRBV12-3 or TRBV12-4 and TRBJ2-1; the D gene could be TRBD1 or TRBD2 (5 bases each). V was trimmed by 7 bases and J by 4 bases, leaving 14 bases between them. This CDR3 has 14 residues. The CDR3 coding sequence is TGTGCCAGCAACCCGGGGACCGAATACAATGAGCAGTTCTTC. As protein: CASNPGTEYNEQFF.

The V gene is TRBV7-9, the J gene TRBJ2-3; 7 nucleotides align to TRBD1. Germline trimming cut 8 bases from V and 5 bases from J; bases unmatched to any gene: 7. The CDR3 totals 13 residues. Germline CDR1 reads SEHNR; CDR2 reads FQNEAQ (reference sequence). The CDR3 DNA follows: TGTGCCAGCCTGGGACAGACCTTAGATACGCAGTATTTT. It translates to CASLGQTLDTQYF.

This rearrangement joins TRBV9 to TRBJ1-1, with 10 bases fitting TRBD1. Germline CDR1 and CDR2: SGDLS and YYNGEE. Trimming removed 2 bases from V and 5 bases from J; junction bases left unmatched: 9. This CDR3 has 16 amino acids. The CDR3 nucleotides are TGTGCCAGCAGCGTGCATAAAGACAGGGGGCCGACTGAAGCTTTCTTT. This translates into CASSVHKDRGPTEAFF.

This clonotype has at least ten counts. The rearrangement links TRBV12-3 or TRBV12-4 to TRBJ1-1; the D is unclear. V was shortened by 0 bases and J by 3 bases, with 8 bases between the two germline ends. The CDR3 loop spans 14 amino acids. CDR3 loop: CASSLARTDTEAFF. CDR3 coding DNA: TGTGCCAGCAGTTTAGCCAGAACCGACACTGAAGCTTTCTTT.

This clonotype came up many times. This chain links TRBV7-8 with TRBJ1-4; no firm D call. From germline, CDR1 is SGHVS and CDR2 FQNEAQ. The CDR3 loop spans 13 amino acids. With 8 bases removed from V and 13 bases from J, the gap between germline ends came to 20 bases. The CDR3 nucleotides read TGTGCCAGCTGCGATCGAGTAGGAGGAAGACTGTTTTTT. Protein product: CASCDRVGGRLFF.

The genes are TRBV15 and TRBJ2-5; D is tentatively TRBD1 or TRBD2 (6 bases each). Trimming took 0 bases from V and 2 from J, leaving 19 bases between them. The germline CDR1 and CDR2 sequences are LNHNV and YYDKDF (reference sequence). The CDR3 loop spans 18 amino acids. The CDR3 DNA reads as TGTGCCACCAGCAGAGATGACAGGCCCCGGAGGGGGCAAGAGACCCAGTACTTC. Encoded protein: CATSRDDRPRRGQETQYF.

This clonotype was seen a handful of times. The chain couples TRBV20-1 to TRBJ2-5, with TRBD2 identical over 12 bases. V gave up 5 bases and J gave up 2 bases; unmatched junction bases: 12. The CDR3 is 17 amino acids. In germline, CDR1 is DFQATT, CDR2 SNEGSKA (reference sequence). The CDR3 DNA reads as TGCAGTGCTGACCGACTAGCGGGGGACCCTATACAAGAGACCCAGTACTTC. Translated: CSADRLAGDPIQETQYF.

This clonotype appeared a single time. The genes are TRBV15 and TRBJ1-6; D uncertain. Germline CDR1 reads LNHNV; CDR2 reads YYDKDF (reference sequence). V was cut by 6 bases and J by 0 bases, with 6 bases left in between. The CDR3 is 14 amino acids. CDR3 protein: CATRTSSYNSPLHF. As DNA, the CDR3 is TGTGCCACCAGAACCAGCTCCTATAATTCACCCCTCCACTTT.

V is TRBV12-3 or TRBV12-4 and J is TRBJ1-2, with D uncertain. The CDR3 runs to 11 residues. V gave up 11 bases and J gave up 2 bases, with 9 bases separating them. The CDR3, as DNA: TGTGCCGTTGGCAGGAACTATGGCTACACCTTC. It is translated as CAVGRNYGYTF.

In its sample, this clonotype was seen many times. V gene TRBV7-9 combines with J gene TRBJ1-2, with D perhaps TRBD1 (6 bases). V gave up 2 bases and J gave up 2 bases, with 12 bases separating them. The CDR3 length is 15 residues. Germline V lookup: CDR1 SEHNR, CDR2 FQNEAQ (reference sequence). The CDR3 coding sequence is TGTGCCAGCAGCTTACTTACAGGGTGGAACTATGGCTACACCTTC. Translating gives CASSLLTGWNYGYTF.

This chain uses TRBV7-9 with TRBJ1-5; D unresolved. V shed 5 bases and J shed 1 base, with 9 bases lying between them. The CDR3 contains 14 residues. The germline V gene encodes CDR1 SEHNR and CDR2 FQNEAQ (reference sequence). The CDR3 loop is CASSGAGSNQPQHF. The CDR3 DNA reads TGTGCCAGCAGCGGCGCGGGGAGCAATCAGCCCCAGCATTTT.

This sequence joins TRBV20-1 and TRBJ2-5; D call uncertain. This CDR3 region has 13 residues. V lost 5 bases, J lost 9 bases, and 19 bases lay in between. Germline CDR1 reads DFQATT; CDR2 reads SNEGSKA (reference sequence). The CDR3 sequence: CSAVRPQDGAQYF. Here the CDR3 DNA reads TGCAGTGCTGTGAGACCTCAAGATGGGGCCCAGTACTTC.

The chain uses TRBV10-3 and TRBJ1-1; TRBD1 is a possible D gene (5 bases). V was shortened by 2 bases and J by 2 bases, with 9 bases between the two germline ends. Germline loops: CDR1 ENHRY, CDR2 SYGVKD. The CDR3 is made up of 14 amino acids. CDR3 in DNA: TGTGCCATCAGTGAGGGGGGACTCAACACTGAAGCTTTCTTT. Its translation is CAISEGGLNTEAFF.

The chain links TRBV7-6 to TRBJ2-3; unclear D gene. The CDR3 sequence is 19 residues long. Germline-derived CDR1 and CDR2 are SGHVS and FNYEAQ. Trimming took off 3 bases at V and 0 bases at J, with 22 bases between the two ends. The CDR3 DNA sequence: TGTGCCAGCAGCTTCCTCATTGTAGACGAACGATCTAGCACAGATACGCAGTATTTT. This gives the protein CASSFLIVDERSSTDTQYF. The whole variable domain, filled in from reference TRBV7-6 and TRBJ2-3, reads GAGVSQSPRYKVTKRGQDVALRCDPISGHVSLYWYRQALGQGPEFLTYFNYEAQQDKSGLPNDRFSAERPEGSISTLTIQRTEQRDSAMYRCASSFLIVDERSSTDTQYFGPGTRLTVL.

This clonotype was seen a handful of times. The chain's CDR3 is CASSLARRPQHF. CDR3 bases: TGTGCCAGCAGTTTAGCGCGCCGGCCCCAGCATTTT. The chain is built from TRBV12-3 or TRBV12-4 and TRBJ1-5; D is unresolved. The CDR3 has 12 amino acids. Trimming pared 0 bases from V and 9 bases from J, leaving 6 bases between.

The chain couples TRBV27 to TRBJ1-5, with D hard to call. The CDR3 consists of 17 residues. V was trimmed by 0 bases and J by 3 bases, leaving 15 bases between them. Germline lookup yields CDR1 MNHEY and CDR2 SMNVEV (reference sequence). The CDR3 here is CASSLSHPLVANQPQHF. CDR3 DNA sequence: TGTGCCAGCAGTTTATCCCACCCCCTCGTGGCCAATCAGCCCCAGCATTTT.

Notes on this clonotype: A much bigger clone sits one base away, suggesting this may be a read error. This is likely a read error, given that the CDR3 carries no conserved phenylalanine or tryptophan at its end. The chain recombines TRBV7-6 with TRBJ2-1; 13 nucleotides match TRBD2. From germline, CDR1 is SGHVS and CDR2 FNYEAQ. This CDR3 is 18 amino acids long. The V gene end was trimmed by 2 bases and the J gene end by 4 bases; junction bases not matched to a gene: 8. The chain's CDR3 is CASSLSRAGLAGYNEQFL. CDR3 in DNA: TGTGCCAGCAGCTTATCCAGGGCGGGACTAGCGGGGTACAATGAGCAGTTCTTA.

The chain combines TRBV2 with TRBJ2-5; D is undetermined. Germline CDR1 SNHLY, CDR2 FYNNEI. CDR3 length: 12 residues. The V end was cut by 8 bases, the J end by 1 base, with 8 bases between. The CDR3 spells CASRRTQETQYF. The DNA for the CDR3 is TGTGCCAGCCGAAGGACCCAAGAGACCCAGTACTTC.

This clonotype showed up many times. This chain joins TRBV7-6 and TRBJ1-2; 8 bases fit TRBD1. Looked up from germline, CDR1 is SGHVS and CDR2 is FNYEAQ. The CDR3 is made up of 14 amino acids. Trimming cost V 5 bases and J 4 bases; bases outside gene matches: 6. The CDR3 DNA sequence: TGTGCCAGCAGCGGAGGACAGGGTGGCTATGGCTACACCTTC. Translating it yields CASSGGQGGYGYTF.

The sample holds a few counts of this clonotype. The rearrangement joins TRBV7-9 to TRBJ2-2, with TRBD1 matching over 7 bases. CDR3 length equals 17 residues. The V and J ends lost 4 bases and 1 base, in that order; junction bases with no gene match: 9. Per germline, CDR1 SEHNR and CDR2 FQNEAQ (reference sequence). The DNA of the CDR3 is TGTGCCAGCAGCTCCTCGCCGGGACAGTTGAACACCGGGGAGCTGTTTTTT. It encodes CASSSSPGQLNTGELFF.

V gene TRBV25-1 combines with J gene TRBJ2-5, with D perhaps TRBD2 (6 bases). The CDR3 covers 15 residues. Looked up from germline, CDR1 is MGHDK and CDR2 is SYGVNS. Between the trimmed V and J ends, which lost 2 bases and 4 bases, there was a span of 14 bases. The CDR3 sequence: CASSEGSGGAETQYF. CDR3 DNA: TGTGCCAGCAGTGAAGGATCTGGAGGGGCAGAGACCCAGTACTTC.

The chain is built from TRBV3-1 and TRBJ2-1; 7 bases line up with TRBD1. The CDR3 runs to 18 residues. With 0 bases clipped from V and 3 bases from J, the junction kept 11 bases outside the gene matches. Germline CDR1 and CDR2: LGHDT and YNNKEL (reference sequence). CDR3 sequence (DNA): TGTGCCAGCAGCCAAGAAGGGGGTGGGGACAGAATCTACAATGAGCAGTTCTTC. This gives the protein CASSQEGGGDRIYNEQFF.

In nucleotides, the CDR3 is TGTGCCAGCAGCCCCACGGGAGGGGCGGGAGAGACCCAGTACTTC. The encoded protein is CASSPTGGAGETQYF. The V gene is TRBV7-2, the J gene TRBJ2-5; TRBD2 aligns across 8 bases. This CDR3 has 15 amino acids. The ends lost 5 bases at V and 4 bases at J; junction bases unmatched: 9. The germline V gene encodes CDR1 SGHTA and CDR2 FQGNSA. The full variable domain, its missing parts supplied by reference TRBV7-2 and TRBJ2-5, is GAGVSQSPSNKVTEKGKDVELRCDPISGHTALYWYRQSLGQGLEFLIYFQGNSAPDKSGLPSDRFSAERTGGSVSTLTIQRTQQEDSAVYLCASSPTGGAGETQYFGPGTRLLVL.

This clonotype was seen only a few times. This chain joins TRBV4-1 and TRBJ2-5, with D possibly TRBD1 on 6 matching bases. Trimming left V 0 bases short and J 2 bases short, with 13 bases between. CDR1 and CDR2 from the germline V gene are MGHRA and YSYEKL. This CDR3 has 16 amino acids. The CDR3 protein is CASSQDSADRQETQYF. CDR3 coding DNA: TGCGCCAGCAGCCAAGATAGTGCGGACAGACAAGAGACCCAGTACTTC.

The J gene is TRBJ1-1, the V gene TRBV20-1; 9 nucleotides match TRBD1. After removal of 5 bases from V and 4 bases from J, the junction contained 2 bases not matched to a gene. The CDR3 consists of 12 residues. Germline CDR1 reads DFQATT; CDR2 reads SNEGSKA (reference sequence). The CDR3 coding sequence is TGCAGTGCTGGACAGGGGAGCACTGAAGCTTTCTTT. Its protein product is CSAGQGSTEAFF.

This sequence joins TRBV11-3 and TRBJ1-1; perhaps TRBD1 as D (5 bases). Trimming shortened V by 4 bases and J by 7 bases, and 13 bases separated the two germline ends. This CDR3 comprises 13 residues. Per germline, CDR1 SGHNT and CDR2 YENEEA. The CDR3 nucleotides are TGTGCCAGCAGCTCGAGAGAGGGGCTTGAAGCTTTCTTT. This gives the protein CASSSREGLEAFF.

Concerning this clonotype itself: Likely a read error: the CDR3 ends without its conserved phenylalanine or tryptophan. V usage is TRBV6-1 and J usage is TRBJ1-5; no clear D. Germline assignment: CDR1 MNHNS and CDR2 SASEGT. Trimming removed 2 bases at V and 4 bases at J, with 9 bases between. The CDR3 sequence is 14 residues long. The CDR3 spells CASSELGTNQPQHS. Written as DNA, the CDR3 is TGTGCCAGCAGTGAATTAGGTACGAATCAGCCCCAGCATTCT.

Ten or more counts support this clonotype. The chain carries TRBV18 and TRBJ2-1; possibly TRBD2 for D (5 bases). The CDR3 covers 16 residues. Germline CDR1 is KGHSH and CDR2 is LQKENI. V was pared by 3 bases and J by 10 bases, with 22 bases between. DNA for the CDR3: TGTGCCAGCTCACCGGAAGAAAGGGCGACTACGGGAGAGCAGTTCTTC. It codes for CASSPEERATTGEQFF.

This clonotype was seen repeatedly, ten times or more. The V call is TRBV28, the J call TRBJ1-6, with D hard to call. Per germline, CDR1 MDHEN and CDR2 SYDVKM. The V end lost 3 bases, the J end lost 0 bases, and 9 bases lay between the germline ends. This CDR3 spans 16 amino acids. The CDR3 region has the DNA TGTGCCAGCAGTTTGGATTACAGCTCCTATAATTCACCCCTCCACTTT. It encodes CASSLDYSSYNSPLHF.